The clone carrying this T cell receptor beta chain is called large based on its frequency. The sample originates from a study of CD8 T cells in cerebrospinal fluid in Alzheimer's disease. TCRdb reprocessed the 10x single-cell sequencing reads and reports one entry per CDR3 protein, with no DNA. The sample has several hundred distinct CDR3 sequences. The CDR3 runs 12 residues. Per the germline V gene, CDR1 is MNHEY and CDR2 is SMNVEV (reference sequence). Sequenced sample: cerebrospinal fluid. This clonotype was obtained from a human donor in good health. V and J are TRBV27 and TRBJ2-1. The chain's CDR3 is CASSLSGDEQFF.